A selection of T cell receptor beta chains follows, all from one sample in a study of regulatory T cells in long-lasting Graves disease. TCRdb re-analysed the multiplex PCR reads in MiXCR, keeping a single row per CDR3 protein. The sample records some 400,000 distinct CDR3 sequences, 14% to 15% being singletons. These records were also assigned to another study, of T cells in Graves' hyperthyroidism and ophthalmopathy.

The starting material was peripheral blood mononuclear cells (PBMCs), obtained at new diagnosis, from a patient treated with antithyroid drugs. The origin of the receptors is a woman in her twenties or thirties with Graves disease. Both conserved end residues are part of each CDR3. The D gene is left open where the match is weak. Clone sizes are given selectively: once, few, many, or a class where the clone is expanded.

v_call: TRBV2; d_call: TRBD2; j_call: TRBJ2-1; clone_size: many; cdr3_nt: TGTGCCAGCAGTGGGACTAGCGGGAGGGTAAGGGGCAATGAGCAGTTCTTC; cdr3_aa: CASSGTSGRVRGNEQFF
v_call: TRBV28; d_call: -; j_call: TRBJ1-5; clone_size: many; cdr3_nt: TGTGCCAGCAGGATTGGGTCTAATCAGCCCCAGCATTTT; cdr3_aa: CASRIGSNQPQHF
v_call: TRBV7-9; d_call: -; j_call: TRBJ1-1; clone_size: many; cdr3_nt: TGTGCCAGCAGCTTAGGGGTCCAGAACACTGAAGCCTTCTTT; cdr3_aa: CASSLGVQNTEAFF
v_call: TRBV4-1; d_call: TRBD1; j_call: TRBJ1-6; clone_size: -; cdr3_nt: TGCGTCAGCAGCCAGAGCGGGACAGGGGGAAATAGGTTTGGTTCACCCCTCCACTTT; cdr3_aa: CVSSQSGTGGNRFGSPLHF
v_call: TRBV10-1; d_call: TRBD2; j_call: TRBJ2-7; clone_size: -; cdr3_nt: TGCGCCAGCAGGAGACAGACGGGACTAGCGGGTGGGAGCTCCTACGAGCAGTACTTC; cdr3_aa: CASRRQTGLAGGSSYEQYF
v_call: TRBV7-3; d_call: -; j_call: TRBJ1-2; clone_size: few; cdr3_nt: TGTGCCAGCAGCAACCGCGATGGCTACACCTTC; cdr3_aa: CASSNRDGYTF
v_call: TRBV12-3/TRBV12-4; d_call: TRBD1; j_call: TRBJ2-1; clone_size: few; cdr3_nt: TGTGCCAGCAGCCGCCGGGACAGGGTCTACAATGAGCAGTTCTTC; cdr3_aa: CASSRRDRVYNEQFF
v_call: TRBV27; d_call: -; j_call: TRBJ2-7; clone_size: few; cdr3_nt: TGTGCCAGCAGTTTGGGAGGCAGCGCGAGCTACGAGCAGTACTTC; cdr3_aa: CASSLGGSASYEQYF
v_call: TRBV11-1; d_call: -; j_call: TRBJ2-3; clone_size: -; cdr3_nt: TGTGCCAGCAGCTTTGACCAGCAAGGAGATACGCAGTATTTT; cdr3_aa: CASSFDQQGDTQYF
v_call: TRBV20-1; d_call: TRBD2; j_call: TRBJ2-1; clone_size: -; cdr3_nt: TGCAGTGCTAGGAGTCAAGCGGGGTCCTACAATGAGCAGTTCTTC; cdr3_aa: CSARSQAGSYNEQFF
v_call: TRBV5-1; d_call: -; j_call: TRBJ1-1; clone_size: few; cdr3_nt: TGCGCCAGCAGTGAAGGGATTACTGAAGCTTTCTTT; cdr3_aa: CASSEGITEAFF
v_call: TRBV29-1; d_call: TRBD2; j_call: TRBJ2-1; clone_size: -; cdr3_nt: TGCAGCGTTGAAGGGACTAGCGGGAGGTACAATGAGCAGTTCTTC; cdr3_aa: CSVEGTSGRYNEQFF
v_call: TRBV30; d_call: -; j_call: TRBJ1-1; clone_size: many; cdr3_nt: TGTGCCTGGAGTTGGCGAGGCCTCGCAGCGCGCTTT; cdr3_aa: CAWSWRGLAARF
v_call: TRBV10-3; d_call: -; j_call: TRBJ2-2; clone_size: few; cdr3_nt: TGTGCCATGGCGAACACCGGGGAGCTGTTTTTT; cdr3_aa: CAMANTGELFF
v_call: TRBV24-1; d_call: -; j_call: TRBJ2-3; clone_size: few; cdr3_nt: TGTGCCACCAGTGATTTTATCGGGGGCACAGATACGCAGTATTTT; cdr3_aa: CATSDFIGGTDTQYF
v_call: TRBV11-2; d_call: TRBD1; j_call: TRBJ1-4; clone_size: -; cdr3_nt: TGTGCCAGCGGCTCGAACAGGGGAACTCCAACTAATGAAAAACTGTTTTTT; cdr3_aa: CASGSNRGTPTNEKLFF
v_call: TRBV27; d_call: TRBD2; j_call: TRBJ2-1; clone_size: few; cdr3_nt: TGTGCCAGCAGCCCCCTCGCCGCGGGAGGATACAATGAGCAGTTCTTC; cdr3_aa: CASSPLAAGGYNEQFF
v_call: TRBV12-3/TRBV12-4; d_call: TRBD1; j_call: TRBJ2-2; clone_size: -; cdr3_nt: TGTGCCAGCCCCTCAGGGGGCTTCACCGGGGAGCTGTTTTTT; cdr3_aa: CASPSGGFTGELFF
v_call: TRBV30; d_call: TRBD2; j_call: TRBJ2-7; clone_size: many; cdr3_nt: TGTGCCTGGAGTCCGGGAGGTTACGAGCAGTACTTC; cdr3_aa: CAWSPGGYEQYF
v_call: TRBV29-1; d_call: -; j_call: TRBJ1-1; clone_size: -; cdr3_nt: TGCAGCGCCCCAGTAGCCCATGTTGGGAACACTGAAGCTTTCTTT; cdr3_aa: CSAPVAHVGNTEAFF
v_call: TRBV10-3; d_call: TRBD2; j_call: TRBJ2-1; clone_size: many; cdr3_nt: TGTGCCATCAGTGAGTCGGCTGGAGGGAGGGCCTACTACAATGAGCAGTTCTTC; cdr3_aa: CAISESAGGRAYYNEQFF
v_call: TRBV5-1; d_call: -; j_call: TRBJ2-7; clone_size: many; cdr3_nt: TGCGCCAGCAGCCCCGGGACCACTTCCTACGAGCAGTACTTC; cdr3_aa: CASSPGTTSYEQYF
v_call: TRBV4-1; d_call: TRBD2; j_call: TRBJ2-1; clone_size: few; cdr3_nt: TGCGCCAGCAGCCAAGAGGAACTAGCGGTTTACAATGAGCAGTTCTTC; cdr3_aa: CASSQEELAVYNEQFF
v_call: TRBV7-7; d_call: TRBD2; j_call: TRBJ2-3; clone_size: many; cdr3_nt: TGTGCTAGCAGCTTAGCCCCCGGACTAGCGGGACCAGATACGCAGTATTTT; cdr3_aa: CASSLAPGLAGPDTQYF
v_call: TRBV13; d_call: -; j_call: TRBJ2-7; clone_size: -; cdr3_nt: TGTGCCAGCGGCTTCAAGCGCTACGAGCAGTACTTC; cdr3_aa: CASGFKRYEQYF
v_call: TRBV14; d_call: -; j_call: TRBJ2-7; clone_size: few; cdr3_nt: TGTGCCAGCAGCCAAATGATAGGGGAGCAGTACTTC; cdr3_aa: CASSQMIGEQYF
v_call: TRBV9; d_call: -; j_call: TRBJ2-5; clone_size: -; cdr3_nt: TGTGCCAGCAGCCTCCGGGGGGCCCAAGAGACCCAGTACTTC; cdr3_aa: CASSLRGAQETQYF
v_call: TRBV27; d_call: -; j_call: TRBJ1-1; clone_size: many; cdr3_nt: TGTGCCAGCAGTCAATCCGGGACACTGAACACTGAAGCTTTCTTT; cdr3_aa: CASSQSGTLNTEAFF
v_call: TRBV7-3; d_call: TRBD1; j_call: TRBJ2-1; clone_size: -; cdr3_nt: TGTGCCAGCAGCCCCCGACAGGGGATGAGCAATGAGCAGTTCTTC; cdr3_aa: CASSPRQGMSNEQFF
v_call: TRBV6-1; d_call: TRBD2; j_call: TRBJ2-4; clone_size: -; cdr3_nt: TGTGCCAGCAGTCGCGAGCGGGGGGACATTCAGTACTTC; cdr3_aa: CASSRERGDIQYF
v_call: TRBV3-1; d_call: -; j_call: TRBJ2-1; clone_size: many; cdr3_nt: TGTGCCAGCAGCCAGGACTCGAGCTCCTACAATGAGCAGTTCTTC; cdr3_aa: CASSQDSSSYNEQFF
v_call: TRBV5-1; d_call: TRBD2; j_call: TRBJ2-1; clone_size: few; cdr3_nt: TGCGCCAGCAGCTTGGCCGGGAGCGGGAGCTCCTACAATGAGCAGTTCTTC; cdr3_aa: CASSLAGSGSSYNEQFF
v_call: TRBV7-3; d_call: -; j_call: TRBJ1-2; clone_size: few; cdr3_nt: TGTGCCAGCAGCTTAATGGCCACCCCAAGCTTCGTAGCCTACACCTTC; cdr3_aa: CASSLMATPSFVAYTF
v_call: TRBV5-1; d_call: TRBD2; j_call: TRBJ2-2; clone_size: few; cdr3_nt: TGCGCCAGCAGCTTGGTGGCGGGAGTTTACACCGGGGAGCTGTTTTTT; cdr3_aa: CASSLVAGVYTGELFF
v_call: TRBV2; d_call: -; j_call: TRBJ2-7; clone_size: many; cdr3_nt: TGTGCCAGCAATTCCAAAGGGTACCAGCAGTACTTC; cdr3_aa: CASNSKGYQQYF
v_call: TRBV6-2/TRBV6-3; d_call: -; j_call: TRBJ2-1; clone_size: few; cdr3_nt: TGTGCCAGCAGGTCCACCTACAATGAGCAGTTCTTC; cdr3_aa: CASRSTYNEQFF
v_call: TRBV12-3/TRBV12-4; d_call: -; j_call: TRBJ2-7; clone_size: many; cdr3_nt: TGTGCCAGCAGTTTATCGGGGACCGCCTACGAGCAGTACTTC; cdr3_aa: CASSLSGTAYEQYF
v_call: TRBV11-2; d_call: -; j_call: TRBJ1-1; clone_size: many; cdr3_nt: TGTGCCAGCAGCTTAGTCGAGGTGTCTGAAGCTTTCTTT; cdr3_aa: CASSLVEVSEAFF
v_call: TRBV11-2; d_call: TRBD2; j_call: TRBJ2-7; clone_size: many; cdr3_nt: TGTGCCAGCAGCGACGTTTGGACTAGCGGGTCCTACGAGCAGTACTTC; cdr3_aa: CASSDVWTSGSYEQYF
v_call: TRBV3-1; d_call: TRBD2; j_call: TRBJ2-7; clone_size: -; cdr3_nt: TGTGCCAGCAGCCAGGGGACTAGCAAATCCTACGAGCAGTACTTC; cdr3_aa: CASSQGTSKSYEQYF
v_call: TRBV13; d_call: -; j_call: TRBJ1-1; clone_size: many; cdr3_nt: TGTGCCAGCAGCTTAGGCCGCGTCGGGGGTCGGAGCACTGAAGCTTTCTTT; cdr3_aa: CASSLGRVGGRSTEAFF
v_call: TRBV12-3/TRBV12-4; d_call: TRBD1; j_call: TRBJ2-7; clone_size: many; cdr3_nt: TGTGCCAGCAGTCGACTGCCGGCCGGGACAGGGATCTACGAGCAGTACTTC; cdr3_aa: CASSRLPAGTGIYEQYF
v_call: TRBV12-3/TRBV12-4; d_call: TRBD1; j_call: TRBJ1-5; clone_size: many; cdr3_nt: TGTGCCAGCAGTGTGGACAGGGCTAAGCCCCAGCATTTT; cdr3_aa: CASSVDRAKPQHF
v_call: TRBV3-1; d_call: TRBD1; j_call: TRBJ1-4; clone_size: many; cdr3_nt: TGTGCCAGCAGCCCGCTCGGGACAGAGAATGAAAAACTGTTTTTT; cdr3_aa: CASSPLGTENEKLFF
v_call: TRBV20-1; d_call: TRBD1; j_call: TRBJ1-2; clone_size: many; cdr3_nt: TGCAGTGCTAGACCCACAGGGGAAAGCTATGGCTACACCTTC; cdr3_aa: CSARPTGESYGYTF
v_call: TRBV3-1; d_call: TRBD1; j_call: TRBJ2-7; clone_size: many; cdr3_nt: TGTGCCAGCAGCCAAGGTATGTGGGACAGAGTCAACTACGAGCAGTACTTC; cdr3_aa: CASSQGMWDRVNYEQYF
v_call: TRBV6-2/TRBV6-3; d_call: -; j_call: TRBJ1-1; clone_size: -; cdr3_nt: TGTGCCAGCAGTTCAACGGGGGGATTCACTGAAGCTTTCTTT; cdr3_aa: CASSSTGGFTEAFF
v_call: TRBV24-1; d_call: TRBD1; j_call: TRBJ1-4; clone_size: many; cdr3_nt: TGTGCCACCAGTGATGGCGGGACAGGAGAAAAACTGTTTTTT; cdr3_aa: CATSDGGTGEKLFF
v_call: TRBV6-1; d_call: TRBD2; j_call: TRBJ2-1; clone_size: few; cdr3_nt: TGTGCCAGCAGGGCCAGGACTAGCGGAGGGACACCGTTCAATGAGCAGTTCTTC; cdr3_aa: CASRARTSGGTPFNEQFF
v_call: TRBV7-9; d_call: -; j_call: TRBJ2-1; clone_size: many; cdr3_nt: TGTGCCAGCAGCCTAAGTTTCCGGACTGGGGGAGATGAGCAGTTCTTC; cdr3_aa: CASSLSFRTGGDEQFF
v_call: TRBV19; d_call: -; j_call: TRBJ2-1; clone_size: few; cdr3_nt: TGTGCCAGTAGTATCCGGGACTTGACTACCTACAATGAGCAGTTCTTC; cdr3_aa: CASSIRDLTTYNEQFF
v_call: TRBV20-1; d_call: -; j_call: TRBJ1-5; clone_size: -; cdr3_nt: TGCAGTGCCCTCACCAGACAGGCGACCCATAGCAATCAGCCCCAGCATTTT; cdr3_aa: CSALTRQATHSNQPQHF
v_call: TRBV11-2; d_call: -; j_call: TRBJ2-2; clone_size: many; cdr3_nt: TGTGCCAGCAGCTTAAGGGAGAACACCGGGGAGCTGTTTTTT; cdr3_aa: CASSLRENTGELFF